This T cell receptor beta chain was recorded in a study of blood T cell repertoires in COVID-19. The wider study: Donors in the United States, Italy and Spain gave samples during acute or convalescent COVID-19. PBMCs, B-cell-depleted T cells, or T cells provided the cDNA or gDNA that made up the material.

Enrolment of Seattle patients took place during active infection, and they were followed longitudinally. As originally analysed: Quantification of nucleated cells was approximated via reference gene primer amplification. The data were produced by immunoSEQ multiplex PCR, yet TCRdb's version contains in-frame clones alone and is incomplete. V, J and clone size were drawn from that table, and D and trimming were deduced from the DNA. Of some 290,000 clones listed, more than 70% are singletons. This CDR3 comprises 16 residues. With 4 bases removed from V and 0 bases from J, the gap between germline ends came to 16 bases. From germline, CDR1 is MNHNS and CDR2 SASEGT.

The receptor was isolated from a woman aged 25 to 39 with COVID-19, enrolled during active disease. Sample: peripheral blood. This chain uses TRBV6-1 with TRBJ2-7, with D tentatively TRBD1 (5 bases). DNA for the CDR3: TGTGCCAGCAGTGGGGGCAGGGTTAGGGCCTCCTACGAGCAGTACTTC. Protein product: CASSGGRVRASYEQYF.